This TCR beta chain was identified during a study of response to subunit inactivated influenza vaccine. Notes on the study in general: Authors suggested seasonal influenza vaccinations each recruit few new T cells.

This clonotype has only a few counts. Antigen unknown. Via MiXCR, TCRdb re-called the RT-PCR reads, giving one row per CDR3 protein. The sample holds 610,000 or so distinct CDR3 sequences; about 15% are singletons and the top ten take more than 9.5%. Germline CDR1 is SGHTA and CDR2 is FQGNSA. The ends lost 5 bases at V and 6 bases at J; junction bases unmatched: 4. The CDR3 runs 14 residues. Sequencing used PBMCs from blood, obtained 12 days after vaccination. V gene TRBV7-2 combines with J gene TRBJ2-2; TRBD2 agrees at 9 bases. This receptor was identified in a man over 45 who received an inactivated influenza vaccine. CDR3 DNA: TGTGCCAGCAGCCAGGGACTAGCCTCCGGGGAGCTGTTTTTT. Residues: CASSQGLASGELFF.